These 13 T cell receptor beta chains share one sample of origin, sequenced in a study of shared clonotypes between healthy human individuals (dated by TCRdb to about 2020). CD8 naive samples consisted of CD45RO-negative cells that were positively selected for CCR7, yielding a CD45RA+CCR7+ population without TemRA cells. Library prep was done by the immunoSEQ multiplex PCR assay. Drawn from immuneACCESS, this table holds only the in-frame rearrangements with V and J called that TCRdb kept. Clones are partly lost; checked studies trace under half to an unresolved V gene and leave the rest unexplained. The sample table shows some 2.1 million clones, and about 95% are seen once. 0.85% to 1.2% of the sample belongs to the ten largest clones. The sample was naive CD8+ T cells sorted from blood. What this sample's cell subset or site label stands for: CD45RA+CCR7+. These receptors originate from a man aged 18 to 30 in good health.

The genes are TRBV2 and TRBJ2-5, with 8 positions matching TRBD2. The CDR3 length is 12 residues. Germline loops: CDR1 SNHLY, CDR2 FYNNEI. Losses at the gene ends were 8 bases for V and 5 bases for J; bases not matched to a gene: 4. CDR3 sequence: CASRGGEETQYF. CDR3 DNA sequence: TGTGCCAGCCGGGGGGGCGAGGAGACCCAGTACTTC.

This chain links TRBV13 with TRBJ2-7; possibly TRBD1 for D (6 bases). Deletions cut 5 bases from V and 3 bases from J, with 17 bases between. CDR3 length equals 15 residues. Germline CDR1 is PRHDT and CDR2 is FYEKMQ (reference sequence). The CDR3 reads CASSLTGQGIYEQYF. CDR3 nucleotide sequence: TGTGCCAGCAGCCTGACCGGGCAGGGGATCTACGAGCAGTACTTC.

This rearrangement joins TRBV28 to TRBJ2-1; maybe TRBD2 (6 bases). The length of the CDR3 is 14 residues. Trimming removed 6 bases at V and 5 bases at J, with 14 bases between. Germline V gene lookup returns CDR1 MDHEN and CDR2 SYDVKM. Here the CDR3 DNA reads TGTGCCAGCAGCCCCAGGGACTTACACAATGAGCAGTTCTTC. Amino acids: CASSPRDLHNEQFF. Full variable domain (rest looked up from reference TRBV28 and TRBJ2-1): DVKVTQSSRYLVKRTGEKVFLECVQDMDHENMFWYRQDPGLGLRLIYFSYDVKMKEKGDIPEGYSVSREKKERFSLILESASTNQTSMYLCASSPRDLHNEQFFGPGTRLTVL.

This chain links TRBV6-6 with TRBJ1-2; D possibly corresponds to TRBD1 (5 bases). The V gene lost 8 bases and the J gene lost 8 bases, with 12 bases spanning the gap. CDR3 length: 11 amino acids. Germline CDR1 reads MNHNY; CDR2 reads SVGAGI (reference sequence). CDR3 nucleotides: TGTGCCAGCGCGGGGGAGAAGGGCTACACCTTC. This sequence encodes CASAGEKGYTF.

This sequence joins TRBV7-9 and TRBJ2-1; 10 nucleotides agree with TRBD2. This CDR3 comprises 15 residues. In germline, CDR1 is SEHNR, CDR2 FQNEAQ (reference sequence). V shed 1 base and J 8 bases; nucleotides not matched to a gene: 5. CDR3 DNA sequence: TGTGCCAGCAGCTTAGACCCTAGCGGGAGCGATGAGCAGTTCTTC. This sequence encodes CASSLDPSGSDEQFF.

The V call is TRBV27, the J call TRBJ2-1; 11 bases align to TRBD2. This CDR3 has 15 residues. Germline assignment: CDR1 MNHEY and CDR2 SMNVEV (reference sequence). Trimming cost V 6 bases and J 5 bases; bases outside gene matches: 6. CDR3: CASSLLAGDHNEQFF. In nucleotides, the CDR3 is TGTGCCAGCAGCCTACTAGCGGGAGATCACAATGAGCAGTTCTTC.

The chain employs TRBV4-3 and TRBJ2-1; no firm D call. Germline assignment: CDR1 LGHNA and CDR2 YSLEER. V lost 3 bases to trimming and J lost 7 bases, with 19 bases between them. The CDR3 is 16 residues long. This CDR3 reads CASSQAVGYYGNEQFF. DNA of the CDR3: TGCGCCAGCAGCCAGGCCGTGGGGTACTACGGGAATGAGCAGTTCTTC.

This clone was detected once. The chain uses TRBV10-2 and TRBJ2-7; 7 bases match TRBD2. This CDR3 contains 13 residues. J gave up 6 bases and V 3 bases, and 5 bases lay outside the gene matches. Germline V gene sequence: CDR1 WSHSY, CDR2 SAAADI. CDR3 loop: CASSDGREFEQYF. The CDR3 bases are TGCGCCAGCAGTGATGGGCGGGAGTTCGAGCAGTACTTC.

This chain connects TRBV6-6 to TRBJ2-7; TRBD1 or TRBD2 may be the D gene (5 bases each). The CDR3 loop spans 15 amino acids. The ends were cut back, 0 bases at V and 2 bases at J, with 11 bases in the middle. CDR1 is MNHNY and CDR2 is SVGAGI in the germline V gene (reference sequence). The CDR3 DNA sequence: TGTGCCAGCAGTTACTCGAACGGGGACGCCTACGAGCAGTACTTC. Residues: CASSYSNGDAYEQYF.

This chain links TRBV5-6 with TRBJ2-5, with 8 bases matching TRBD1. The J call may be wrong; the DNA end is better matched by TRBJ2-7. CDR1 SGHDT and CDR2 YYEEEE come from the germline V gene. The CDR3 runs to 16 residues. The DNA for the CDR3 is TGTGCCAGCAGCTCCGCCAGGGGGCCTCTTACCTACGAGCAGTACTTC. Its protein product is CASSSARGPLTYEQYF.

V gene TRBV30 combines with J gene TRBJ2-5; 12 positions agree with TRBD2. Germline trimming cut 4 bases from V and 5 bases from J; bases unmatched to any gene: 8. The CDR3 has 15 amino acids. CDR1 is GTSNPN and CDR2 is SVGIG in the germline V gene (reference sequence). Here the CDR3 reads CAWTSGGALLETQYF. DNA for the CDR3: TGTGCCTGGACTAGCGGGGGGGCCTTATTGGAGACCCAGTACTTC. Full variable domain (outside the CDR3, taken from reference TRBV30 and TRBJ2-5): SQTIHQWPATLVQPVGSPLSLECTVEGTSNPNLYWYRQAAGRGLQLLFYSVGIGQISSEVPQNLSASRPQDRQFILSSKKLLLSDSGFYLCAWTSGGALLETQYFGPGTRLLVL.

The chain links TRBV27 to TRBJ1-4, with D unclear. The V end was cut by 5 bases, the J end by 2 bases, with 18 bases between. The CDR3 runs 17 residues. Germline V gene data show CDR1 as MNHEY and CDR2 as SMNVEV (reference sequence). CDR3 amino acids: CASSAQTVRGTNEKLFF. In DNA, the CDR3 is TGTGCCAGCAGTGCCCAGACGGTACGCGGGACTAATGAAAAACTGTTTTTT.

This clone was seen only a few times. V and J are TRBV13 and TRBJ2-7, with a weak D call TRBD1 (6 bases). V gave up 1 base and J gave up 6 bases, with 16 bases separating them. Germline V CDR1 and CDR2: PRHDT, FYEKMQ (reference sequence). The CDR3 has 15 residues. CDR3 nucleotides: TGTGCCAGCAGCTTAGTTAAGTTGGGGGCCGGCGAGCAGTACTTC. Translation: CASSLVKLGAGEQYF. Combining the CDR3 with reference TRBV13 and TRBJ2-7 gives the whole variable domain AAGVIQSPRHLIKEKRETATLKCYPIPRHDTVYWYQQGPGQDPQFLISFYEKMQSDKGSIPDRFSAQQFSDYHSELNMSSLELGDSALYFCASSLVKLGAGEQYFGPGTRLTVT.